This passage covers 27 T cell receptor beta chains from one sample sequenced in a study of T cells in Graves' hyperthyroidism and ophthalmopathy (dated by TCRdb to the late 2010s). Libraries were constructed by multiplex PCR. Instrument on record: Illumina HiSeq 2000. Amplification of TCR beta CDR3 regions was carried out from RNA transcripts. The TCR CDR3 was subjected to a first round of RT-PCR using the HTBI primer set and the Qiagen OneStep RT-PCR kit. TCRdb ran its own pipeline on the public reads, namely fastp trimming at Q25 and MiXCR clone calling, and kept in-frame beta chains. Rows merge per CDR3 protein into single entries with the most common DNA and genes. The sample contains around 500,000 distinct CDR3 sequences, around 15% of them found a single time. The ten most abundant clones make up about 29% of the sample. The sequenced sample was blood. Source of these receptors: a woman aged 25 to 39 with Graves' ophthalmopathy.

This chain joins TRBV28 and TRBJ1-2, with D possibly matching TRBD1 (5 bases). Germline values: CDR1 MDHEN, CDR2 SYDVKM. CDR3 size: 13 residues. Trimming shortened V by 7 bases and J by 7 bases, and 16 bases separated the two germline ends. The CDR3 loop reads CASTLIIGGGYTF. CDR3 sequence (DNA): TGTGCCAGCACCCTGATCATCGGGGGTGGCTACACCTTC.

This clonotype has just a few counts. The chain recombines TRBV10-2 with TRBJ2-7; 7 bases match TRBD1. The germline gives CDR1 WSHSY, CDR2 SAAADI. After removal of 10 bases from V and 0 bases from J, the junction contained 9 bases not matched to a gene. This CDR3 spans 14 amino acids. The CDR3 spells CATASTGSSYEQYF. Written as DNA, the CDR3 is TGCGCCACCGCATCGACAGGGAGCTCCTACGAGCAGTACTTC.

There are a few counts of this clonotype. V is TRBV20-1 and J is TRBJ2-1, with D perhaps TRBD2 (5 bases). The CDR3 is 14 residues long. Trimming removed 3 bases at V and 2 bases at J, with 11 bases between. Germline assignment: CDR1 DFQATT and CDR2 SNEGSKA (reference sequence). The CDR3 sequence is CSASRDAPYNEQFF. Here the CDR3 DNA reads TGCAGTGCTAGTCGGGATGCCCCCTACAATGAGCAGTTCTTC.

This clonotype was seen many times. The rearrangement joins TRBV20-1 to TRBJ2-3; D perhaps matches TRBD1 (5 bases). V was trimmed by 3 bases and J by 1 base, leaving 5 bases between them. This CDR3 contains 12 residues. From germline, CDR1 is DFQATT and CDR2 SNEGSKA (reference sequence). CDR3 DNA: TGCAGTGCTAGCAGGGGCACAGATACGCAGTATTTT. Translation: CSASRGTDTQYF.

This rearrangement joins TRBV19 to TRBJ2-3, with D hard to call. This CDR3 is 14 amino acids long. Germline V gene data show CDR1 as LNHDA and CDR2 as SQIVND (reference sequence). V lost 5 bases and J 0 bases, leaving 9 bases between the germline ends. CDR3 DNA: TGTGCCAGTAGTGAGACATCTAGCACAGATACGCAGTATTTT. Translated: CASSETSSTDTQYF.

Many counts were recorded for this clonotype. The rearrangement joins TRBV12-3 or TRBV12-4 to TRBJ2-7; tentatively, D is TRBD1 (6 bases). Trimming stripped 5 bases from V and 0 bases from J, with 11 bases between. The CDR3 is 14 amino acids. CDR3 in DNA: TGTGCCAGCAGTCGCGGACAGCTCTCCTACGAGCAGTACTTC. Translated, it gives CASSRGQLSYEQYF.

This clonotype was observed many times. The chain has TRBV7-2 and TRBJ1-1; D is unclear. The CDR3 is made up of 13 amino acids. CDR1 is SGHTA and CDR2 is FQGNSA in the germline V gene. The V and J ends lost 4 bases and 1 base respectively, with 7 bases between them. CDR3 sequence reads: CASSSSTNTEAFF. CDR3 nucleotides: TGTGCCAGCAGCTCCTCAACGAACACTGAAGCTTTCTTT. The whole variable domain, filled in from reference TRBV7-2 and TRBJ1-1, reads GAGVSQSPSNKVTEKGKDVELRCDPISGHTALYWYRQSLGQGLEFLIYFQGNSAPDKSGLPSDRFSAERTGGSVSTLTIQRTQQEDSAVYLCASSSSTNTEAFFGQGTRLTVV.

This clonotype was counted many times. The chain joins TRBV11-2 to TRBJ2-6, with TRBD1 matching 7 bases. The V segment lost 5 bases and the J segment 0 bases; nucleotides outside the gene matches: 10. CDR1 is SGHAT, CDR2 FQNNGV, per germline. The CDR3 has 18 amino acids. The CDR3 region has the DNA TGTGCCAGCAGCCATCAACAGGGGCCGAGCTCTGGGGCCAACGTCCTGACTTTC. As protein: CASSHQQGPSSGANVLTF.

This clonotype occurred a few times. The CDR3 region has the DNA TGTGCCAGTAGTATAGATCCTTCCAGGGACACTGAAGCTTTCTTT. This codes for CASSIDPSRDTEAFF. The chain is built from TRBV19 and TRBJ1-1; possible D gene TRBD1, 5 bases. V gave up 0 bases and J gave up 3 bases, with 11 bases separating them. The germline V gene encodes CDR1 LNHDA and CDR2 SQIVND (reference sequence). The CDR3 length is 15 residues. The whole variable domain, remainder taken from reference TRBV19 and TRBJ1-1, is DGGITQSPKYLFRKEGQNVTLSCEQNLNHDAMYWYRQDPGQGLRLIYYSQIVNDFQKGDIAEGYSVSREKKESFPLTVTSAQKNPTAFYLCASSIDPSRDTEAFFGQGTRLTVV.

The CDR3 region is CASSIPASGEQYF. The CDR3 DNA sequence: TGTGCCAGTAGTATTCCCGCCTCGGGAGAGCAGTACTTC. This chain uses TRBV19 with TRBJ2-7; D is possibly TRBD2 (5 bases). Per the germline V gene, CDR1 is LNHDA and CDR2 is SQIVND (reference sequence). The V gene lost 3 bases and the J gene lost 7 bases, with 13 bases spanning the gap. The CDR3 loop spans 13 amino acids.

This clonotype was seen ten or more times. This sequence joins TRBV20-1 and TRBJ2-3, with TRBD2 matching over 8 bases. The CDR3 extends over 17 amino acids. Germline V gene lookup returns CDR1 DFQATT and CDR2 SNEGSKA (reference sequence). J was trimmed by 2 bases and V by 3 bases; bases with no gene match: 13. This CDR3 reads CSARDYLAGSSTDTQYF. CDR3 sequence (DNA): TGCAGTGCTAGGGATTACCTAGCGGGTTCCTCCACAGATACGCAGTATTTT.

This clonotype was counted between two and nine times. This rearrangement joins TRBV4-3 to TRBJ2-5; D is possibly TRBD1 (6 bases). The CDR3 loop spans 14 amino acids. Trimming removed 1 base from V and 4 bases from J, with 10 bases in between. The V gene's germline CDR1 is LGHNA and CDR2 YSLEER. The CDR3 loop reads CASSQVQGRETQYF. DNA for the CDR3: TGCGCCAGCAGCCAAGTACAGGGCCGAGAGACCCAGTACTTC.

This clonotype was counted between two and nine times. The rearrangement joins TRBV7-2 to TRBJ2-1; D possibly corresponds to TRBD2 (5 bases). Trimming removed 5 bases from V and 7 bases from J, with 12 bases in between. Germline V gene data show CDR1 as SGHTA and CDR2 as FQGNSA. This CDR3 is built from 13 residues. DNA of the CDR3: TGTGCCAGCAGCCGCGGCGGGCGGAATGAGCAGTTCTTC. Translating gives CASSRGGRNEQFF.

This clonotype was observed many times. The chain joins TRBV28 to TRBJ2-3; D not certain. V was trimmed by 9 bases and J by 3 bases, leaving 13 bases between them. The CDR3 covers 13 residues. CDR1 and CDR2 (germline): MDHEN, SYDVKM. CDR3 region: CASWGLTTDTQYF. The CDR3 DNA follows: TGTGCCAGTTGGGGTCTAACAACAGATACGCAGTATTTT.

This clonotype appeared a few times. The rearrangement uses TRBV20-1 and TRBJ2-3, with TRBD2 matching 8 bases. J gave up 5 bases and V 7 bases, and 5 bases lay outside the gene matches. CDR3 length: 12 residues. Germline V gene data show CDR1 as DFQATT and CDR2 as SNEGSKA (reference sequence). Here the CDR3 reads CSGQREQDTQYF. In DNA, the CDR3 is TGCAGTGGCCAGCGGGAGCAAGATACGCAGTATTTT.

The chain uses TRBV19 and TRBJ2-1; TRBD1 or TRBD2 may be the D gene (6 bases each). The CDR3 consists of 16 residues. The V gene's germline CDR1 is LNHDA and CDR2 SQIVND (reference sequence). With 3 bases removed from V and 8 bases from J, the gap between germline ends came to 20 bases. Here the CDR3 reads CASSIPTSSGGHEQFF. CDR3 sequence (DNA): TGTGCCAGTAGTATCCCGACTAGTAGTGGGGGCCATGAGCAGTTCTTC.

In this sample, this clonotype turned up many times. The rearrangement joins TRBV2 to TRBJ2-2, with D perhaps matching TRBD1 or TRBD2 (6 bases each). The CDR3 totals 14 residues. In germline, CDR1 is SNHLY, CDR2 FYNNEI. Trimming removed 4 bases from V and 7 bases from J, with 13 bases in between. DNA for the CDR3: TGTGCCAGCAGTGCGGGGGCGGGAATCGGGGAGCTGTTTTTT. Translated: CASSAGAGIGELFF.

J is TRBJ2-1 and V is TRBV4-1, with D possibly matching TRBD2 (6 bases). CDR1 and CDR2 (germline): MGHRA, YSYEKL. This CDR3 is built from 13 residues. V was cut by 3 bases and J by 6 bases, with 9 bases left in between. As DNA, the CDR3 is TGCGCCAGCAGCCACGCGGGGATCAATGAGCAGTTCTTC. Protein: CASSHAGINEQFF.

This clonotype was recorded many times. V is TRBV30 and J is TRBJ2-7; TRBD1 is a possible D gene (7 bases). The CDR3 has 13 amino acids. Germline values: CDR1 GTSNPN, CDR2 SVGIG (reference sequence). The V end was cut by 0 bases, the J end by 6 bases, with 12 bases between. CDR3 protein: CAWSVTQGGEQYF. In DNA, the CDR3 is TGTGCCTGGAGTGTGACTCAGGGGGGCGAGCAGTACTTC.

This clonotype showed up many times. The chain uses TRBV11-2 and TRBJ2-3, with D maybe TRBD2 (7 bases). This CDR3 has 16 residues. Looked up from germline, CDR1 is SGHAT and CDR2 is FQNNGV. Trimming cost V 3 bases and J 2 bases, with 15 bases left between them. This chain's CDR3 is CASSFGGPHFTDTQYF. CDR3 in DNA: TGTGCCAGCAGCTTCGGGGGGCCCCACTTCACAGATACGCAGTATTTT. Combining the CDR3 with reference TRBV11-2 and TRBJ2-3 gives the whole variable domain EAGVAQSPRYKIIEKRQSVAFWCNPISGHATLYWYQQILGQGPKLLIQFQNNGVVDDSQLPKDRFSAERLKGVDSTLKIQPAKLEDSAVYLCASSFGGPHFTDTQYFGPGTRLTVL.

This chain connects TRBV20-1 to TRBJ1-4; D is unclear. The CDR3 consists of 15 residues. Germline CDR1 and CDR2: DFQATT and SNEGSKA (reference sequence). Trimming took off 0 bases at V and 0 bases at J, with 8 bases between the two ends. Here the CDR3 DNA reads TGCAGTGCTAGAGATCTGGGTCCAACTAATGAAAAACTGTTTTTT. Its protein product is CSARDLGPTNEKLFF.

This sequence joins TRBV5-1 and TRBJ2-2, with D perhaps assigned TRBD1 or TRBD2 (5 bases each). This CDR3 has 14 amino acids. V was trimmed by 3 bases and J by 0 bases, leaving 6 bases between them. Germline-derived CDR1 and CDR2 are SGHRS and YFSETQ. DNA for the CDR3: TGCGCCAGCAGCTGGGACGCGAACACCGGGGAGCTGTTTTTT. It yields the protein CASSWDANTGELFF.

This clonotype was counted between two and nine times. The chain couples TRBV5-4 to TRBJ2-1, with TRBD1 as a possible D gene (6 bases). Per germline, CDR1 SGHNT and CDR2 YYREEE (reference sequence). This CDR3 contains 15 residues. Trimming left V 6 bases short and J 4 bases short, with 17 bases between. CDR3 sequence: CASKGITGKYNEQFF. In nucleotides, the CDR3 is TGTGCCAGCAAGGGCATAACAGGGAAGTACAATGAGCAGTTCTTC.

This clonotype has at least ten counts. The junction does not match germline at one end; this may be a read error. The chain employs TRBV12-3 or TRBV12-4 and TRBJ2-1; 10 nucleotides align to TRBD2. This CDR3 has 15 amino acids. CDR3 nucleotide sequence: TGCGCCAGCAGCAGAGCGGGAGGGCCGTACAATGAGCAGTTCTTC. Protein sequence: CASSRAGGPYNEQFF.

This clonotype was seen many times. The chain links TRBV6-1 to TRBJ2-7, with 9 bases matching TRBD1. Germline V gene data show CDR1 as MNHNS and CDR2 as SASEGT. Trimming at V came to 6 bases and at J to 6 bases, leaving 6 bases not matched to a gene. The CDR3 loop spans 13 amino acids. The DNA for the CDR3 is TGTGCCAGCAGGTGGGACAGGGTAGGCGAGCAGTACTTC. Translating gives CASRWDRVGEQYF.

CDR3 sequence: CASSPGLAGGLGTGELFF. CDR3 nucleotides: TGTGCCAGCAGCCCCGGACTAGCGGGAGGGCTCGGCACCGGGGAGCTGTTTTTT. V usage is TRBV5-4 and J usage is TRBJ2-2, with TRBD2 matching over 15 bases. Trimming removed 4 bases from V and 4 bases from J; junction bases left unmatched: 8. The CDR3 consists of 18 residues. Germline-derived CDR1 and CDR2 are SGHNT and YYREEE (reference sequence).

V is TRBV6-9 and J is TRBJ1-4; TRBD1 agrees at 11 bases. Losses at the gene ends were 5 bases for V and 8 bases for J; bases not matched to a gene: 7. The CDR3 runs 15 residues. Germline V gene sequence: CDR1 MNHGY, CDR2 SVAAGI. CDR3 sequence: CASSHRDRGAEKLFF. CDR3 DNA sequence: TGTGCCAGCAGTCATAGGGACAGGGGGGCCGAAAAACTGTTTTTT.